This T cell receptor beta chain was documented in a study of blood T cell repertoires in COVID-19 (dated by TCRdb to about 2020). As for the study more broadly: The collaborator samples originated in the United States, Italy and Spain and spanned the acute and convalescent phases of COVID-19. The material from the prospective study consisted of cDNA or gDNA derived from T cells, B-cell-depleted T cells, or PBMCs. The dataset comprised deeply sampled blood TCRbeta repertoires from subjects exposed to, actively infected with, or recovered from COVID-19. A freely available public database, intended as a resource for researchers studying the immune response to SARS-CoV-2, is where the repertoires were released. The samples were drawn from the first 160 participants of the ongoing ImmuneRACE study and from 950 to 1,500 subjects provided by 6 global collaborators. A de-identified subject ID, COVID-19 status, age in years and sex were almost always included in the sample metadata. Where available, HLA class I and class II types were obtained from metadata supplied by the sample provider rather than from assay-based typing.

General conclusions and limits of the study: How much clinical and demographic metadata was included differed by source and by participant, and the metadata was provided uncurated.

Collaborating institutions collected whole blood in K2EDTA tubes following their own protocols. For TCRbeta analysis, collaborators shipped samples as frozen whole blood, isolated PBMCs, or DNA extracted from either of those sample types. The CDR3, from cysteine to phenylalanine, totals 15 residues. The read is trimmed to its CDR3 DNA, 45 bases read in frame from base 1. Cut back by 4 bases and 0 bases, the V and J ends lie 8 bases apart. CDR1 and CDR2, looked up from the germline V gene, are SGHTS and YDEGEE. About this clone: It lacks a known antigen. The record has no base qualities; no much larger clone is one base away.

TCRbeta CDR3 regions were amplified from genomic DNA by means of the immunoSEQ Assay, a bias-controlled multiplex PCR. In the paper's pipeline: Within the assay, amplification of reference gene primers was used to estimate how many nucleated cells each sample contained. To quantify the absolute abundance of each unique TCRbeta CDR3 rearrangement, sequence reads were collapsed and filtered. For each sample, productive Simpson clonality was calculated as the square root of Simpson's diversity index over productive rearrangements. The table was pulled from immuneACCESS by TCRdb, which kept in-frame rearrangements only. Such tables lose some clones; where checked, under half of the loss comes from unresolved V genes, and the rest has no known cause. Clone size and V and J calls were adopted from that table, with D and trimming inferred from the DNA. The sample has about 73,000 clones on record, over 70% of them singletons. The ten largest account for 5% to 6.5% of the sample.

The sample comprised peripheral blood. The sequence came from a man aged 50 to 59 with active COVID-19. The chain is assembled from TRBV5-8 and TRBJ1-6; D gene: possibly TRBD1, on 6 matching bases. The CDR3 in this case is CASSLDSSYNSPLHF. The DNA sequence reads TGTGCCAGCAGCCTGGACAGCTCCTATAATTCACCCCTCCACTTT.